This T cell receptor (beta chain) originates from a study of shared clonotypes between healthy human individuals. About the study: Researchers drew samples from a couple of women and a few men aged 18 to 49. Donors had three CD4 naive, three CD4 memory, two CD8 naive and one CD8 memory plate apiece.

Study-wide results and limits: Clonotypes not shared had lower generation probabilities than those common to all four donors.

Terminally differentiated effector memory CD45RA+ cells were left out of the naive CD8 fraction, which was CD45RO-negative and positively selected for CCR7. The repertoire was sequenced with immunoSEQ multiplex PCR; TCRdb's copy has only in-frame clones and lacks some. The sample has approximately 2,000,000 clones; about 94% are singletons. Details on this clone: Its antigen is not known.

CDR3 length: 17 residues. Germline lookup yields CDR1 SGHNT and CDR2 YYREEE (reference sequence). Trimming shortened V by 4 bases and J by 3 bases, and 21 bases separated the two germline ends. The chain has TRBV5-4 and TRBJ2-3; D is unresolved. Sequenced: naive CD8+ T cells from PBMCs. The sequence was obtained from a man aged 18 to 30 in good health. Some clones in this sample may be carry-over from other donors' samples. The CDR3, as DNA: TGTGCCAGCAGCCTAGGTTTGAGTGCTGGCTCGACAGATACGCAGTATTTT. Translation: CASSLGLSAGSTDTQYF.